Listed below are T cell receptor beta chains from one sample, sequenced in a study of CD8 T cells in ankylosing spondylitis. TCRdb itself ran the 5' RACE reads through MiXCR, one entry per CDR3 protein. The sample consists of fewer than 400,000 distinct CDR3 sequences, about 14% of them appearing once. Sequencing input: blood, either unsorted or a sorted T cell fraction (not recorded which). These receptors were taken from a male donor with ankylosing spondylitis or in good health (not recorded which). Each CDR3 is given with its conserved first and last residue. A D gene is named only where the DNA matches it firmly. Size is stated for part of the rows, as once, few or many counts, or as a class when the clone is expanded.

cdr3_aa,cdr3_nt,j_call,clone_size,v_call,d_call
CASGSPWTGNYGYTF,TGTGCTAGTGGTTCACCCTGGACGGGAAACTATGGCTACACCTTC,TRBJ1-2,NA,TRBV12-5,NA
CASSLEGQHSNYGYTF,TGCGCCAGCAGCTTGGAGGGACAGCACTCGAACTATGGCTACACCTTC,TRBJ1-2,few,TRBV5-1,TRBD1
CASSFGLAGEETQYF,TGTGCCAGCAGTTTCGGGCTAGCGGGGGAAGAGACCCAGTACTTC,TRBJ2-5,many,TRBV12-3/TRBV12-4,TRBD2
CASSVTSGGSYNEQFF,TGCGCCAGCAGCGTGACTAGCGGGGGCTCCTACAATGAGCAGTTCTTC,TRBJ2-1,NA,TRBV10-2,TRBD2
CASSFRAGAGTEAFF,TGTGCCAGCAGCTTTCGTGCGGGGGCGGGGACTGAAGCTTTCTTT,TRBJ1-1,few,TRBV7-2,NA
CAISESAYGYTF,TGTGCCATCAGTGAGTCGGCCTATGGCTACACCTTC,TRBJ1-2,few,TRBV10-3,NA
CASSNGLAGGLEETQYF,TGCGCCAGCAGCAACGGACTAGCGGGGGGCCTTGAAGAGACCCAGTACTTC,TRBJ2-5,few,TRBV5-1,TRBD2
CSARLTGGSGTDTQYF,TGCAGTGCTAGACTAACAGGGGGCTCTGGCACAGATACGCAGTATTTT,TRBJ2-3,NA,TRBV20-1,TRBD1
CASSLRGQETQYF,TGTGCCAGCAGTTTACGCGGCCAAGAGACCCAGTACTTC,TRBJ2-5,many,TRBV12-3/TRBV12-4,NA
CASSPGDRGLNTEAFF,TGCGCCAGCAGCCCGGGGGACAGGGGCTTGAACACTGAAGCTTTCTTT,TRBJ1-1,NA,TRBV5-1,TRBD1
CASSFSVNTGELFF,TGTGCCAGCAGTTTCAGCGTTAACACCGGGGAGCTGTTTTTT,TRBJ2-2,many,TRBV12-3/TRBV12-4,NA
CASTNWVGELFF,TGTGCCAGCACGAACTGGGTCGGGGAGCTGTTTTTT,TRBJ2-2,few,TRBV12-3/TRBV12-4,NA
CSARRDTWGYGYTF,TGCAGTGCTAGACGGGACACCTGGGGCTATGGCTACACCTTC,TRBJ1-2,NA,TRBV20-1,NA
CSVEDRGRRETQYF,TGCAGCGTTGAGGACAGGGGGCGCAGAGAGACCCAGTACTTC,TRBJ2-5,NA,TRBV29-1,TRBD1
CASSLNSLGAQYF,TGTGCCAGCAGTTTAAACAGCCTGGGGGCCCAGTACTTC,TRBJ2-5,NA,TRBV27,NA
CASSDQGRTGGHTGELFF,TGCGCCAGCAGTGATCAGGGACGGACAGGGGGCCACACCGGGGAGCTGTTTTTT,TRBJ2-2,once,TRBV10-2,TRBD1
CASSSLAGVNTDTQYF,TGTGCCAGCAGCTCCCTCGCGGGAGTTAATACAGATACGCAGTATTTT,TRBJ2-3,NA,TRBV11-2,TRBD2
CASSFQAEIYTDTQYF,TGCGCCAGCAGCTTCCAAGCGGAGATTTACACAGATACGCAGTATTTT,TRBJ2-3,NA,TRBV5-1,NA
CSVLRDGAFF,TGCAGCGTCCTCAGGGACGGGGCTTTCTTT,TRBJ1-1,NA,TRBV29-1,NA
CASSSGRDRVPYGYTF,TGTGCCAGCAGCTCTGGGCGGGACAGGGTCCCCTATGGCTACACCTTC,TRBJ1-2,NA,TRBV5-5,TRBD1
CASSLVGAKGRAFF,TGTGCCAGCAGCTTAGTCGGTGCCAAGGGGCGCGCTTTCTTT,TRBJ1-1,NA,TRBV7-8,NA
CASSVGWTGELFF,TGTGCCAGCAGCGTCGGGTGGACCGGGGAGCTGTTTTTT,TRBJ2-2,NA,TRBV5-5,NA
CSAISPTGNTGELFF,TGCAGTGCTATATCCCCGACAGGGAACACCGGGGAGCTGTTTTTT,TRBJ2-2,NA,TRBV20-1,NA
CASSLEQGAASFF,TGCGCCAGCAGCTTGGAACAGGGGGCAGCTAGTTTCTTT,TRBJ1-1,NA,TRBV5-1,TRBD1
CASSPPGQGSHEQYF,TGTGCCAGCTCACCACCCGGACAGGGTTCCCACGAGCAGTACTTC,TRBJ2-7,few,TRBV18,TRBD1
CASSEETQYF,TGTGCCAGCAGTGAAGAGACCCAGTACTTC,TRBJ2-5,many,TRBV6-1,NA
CATSRDGTSGGPSVYEQYF,TGTGCCACCAGCAGAGATGGGACTAGCGGGGGGCCATCGGTATACGAGCAGTACTTC,TRBJ2-7,few,TRBV15,TRBD2
CSVDGGTGGPGYTF,TGCAGCGTTGACGGTGGGACAGGGGGCCCTGGCTACACCTTC,TRBJ1-2,few,TRBV29-1,TRBD1
CSAEVLGTAPQETQYF,TGCAGTGCCGAGGTGTTAGGCACAGCTCCCCAAGAGACCCAGTACTTC,TRBJ2-5,NA,TRBV20-1,NA
CATKGTPTDTQYF,TGTGCCACCAAAGGGACCCCCACAGATACGCAGTATTTT,TRBJ2-3,few,TRBV6-1,NA
CASSGAGAAFNEQFF,TGTGCCAGCAGTGGAGCGGGGGCCGCCTTCAATGAGCAGTTCTTC,TRBJ2-1,few,TRBV6-1,TRBD2
CSAPAGSYEQYF,TGCAGTGCCCCGGCAGGGTCCTACGAGCAGTACTTC,TRBJ2-7,few,TRBV20-1,NA
CASSLASGTGGLMGYGYTF,TGTGCCAGCAGCTTAGCGTCCGGGACAGGGGGCTTAATGGGCTATGGCTACACCTTC,TRBJ1-2,NA,TRBV11-1,TRBD1
CASSEGRGNTGELFF,TGTGCCAGCAGTGAAGGGCGGGGAAACACCGGGGAGCTGTTTTTT,TRBJ2-2,NA,TRBV2,NA
CASSLLGASGGAVGSDTQYF,TGCGCCAGCAGCCTCCTCGGGGCTAGCGGGGGGGCCGTCGGCTCAGATACGCAGTATTTT,TRBJ2-3,few,TRBV4-1,TRBD2
CASSRTDREKETQYF,TGCGCCAGCAGCCGAACGGACAGGGAAAAGGAGACCCAGTACTTC,TRBJ2-5,NA,TRBV5-1,TRBD1
CASKLGGAETQYF,TGCGCCAGCAAACTTGGGGGCGCGGAGACCCAGTACTTC,TRBJ2-5,few,TRBV10-1,NA
CASIDRGTGPQHF,TGTGCCAGCATTGACCGGGGGACGGGGCCCCAGCATTTT,TRBJ1-5,few,TRBV6-1,NA
CASTDSKYEQYF,TGTGCCAGCACGGACAGTAAGTACGAGCAGTACTTC,TRBJ2-7,NA,TRBV6-2/TRBV6-3,NA
CASSSIRGEQYF,TGTGCCAGCAGCAGCATCAGGGGAGAGCAGTACTTC,TRBJ2-7,few,TRBV6-5,NA
CASSPEVRDSYGYTF,TGCGCCAGCAGCCCAGAGGTCCGGGACAGTTATGGCTACACCTTC,TRBJ1-2,few,TRBV5-1,TRBD1
CATSRDNTGSYGYTF,TGTGCCACCAGCAGAGATAACACAGGGAGCTATGGCTACACCTTC,TRBJ1-2,few,TRBV15,NA
CASSLEGAGGPNTQYF,TGCGCCAGCAGCTTGGAAGGAGCGGGGGGGCCGAATACGCAGTATTTT,TRBJ2-3,NA,TRBV5-1,TRBD2
CASSLHNYGYTF,TGTGCCAGCAGTTTGCACAACTATGGCTACACCTTC,TRBJ1-2,many,TRBV12-3/TRBV12-4,NA
CASRGIAGTGELFF,TGTGCCAGCAGGGGCATAGCAGGAACCGGGGAGCTGTTTTTT,TRBJ2-2,many,TRBV12-3/TRBV12-4,NA
CASSRRDRDPEQYF,TGCGCCAGCAGCCGCCGGGACAGGGACCCCGAGCAGTACTTC,TRBJ2-7,NA,TRBV4-1,TRBD1
CASSWEGFEQYF,TGCGCCAGCAGCTGGGAGGGCTTCGAGCAGTACTTC,TRBJ2-7,NA,TRBV5-1,TRBD2
CASRQQAINEKLFF,TGTGCCAGCAGGCAGCAGGCGATTAATGAAAAACTGTTTTTT,TRBJ1-4,NA,TRBV12-3/TRBV12-4,NA
CASSVNRDHGYTF,TGTGCCAGCAGTGTCAACAGGGACCATGGCTACACCTTC,TRBJ1-2,few,TRBV9,NA
CASSPEEGGYEQYF,TGCGCCAGCAGCCCAGAGGAGGGGGGCTACGAGCAGTACTTC,TRBJ2-7,NA,TRBV5-1,NA
CAIRAGGAYTEAFF,TGTGCCATCAGGGCAGGGGGCGCGTATACTGAAGCTTTCTTT,TRBJ1-1,NA,TRBV10-3,TRBD1
CASNPTLGTANTEAFF,TGTGCCAGCAACCCTACCCTGGGGACGGCTAACACTGAAGCTTTCTTT,TRBJ1-1,few,TRBV9,NA
CASSLALAGGKEQYF,TGCGCCAGCAGCTTGGCCCTAGCGGGAGGAAAAGAGCAGTACTTC,TRBJ2-7,NA,TRBV5-1,TRBD2
CASSSTGKGLANVLTF,TGTGCCAGTAGTAGTACAGGGAAAGGGTTGGCCAACGTCCTGACTTTC,TRBJ2-6,few,TRBV19,NA
CASSWGGTGNYNEQFF,TGTGCCAGCAGCTGGGGGGGGACAGGGAACTACAATGAGCAGTTCTTC,TRBJ2-1,NA,TRBV11-2,TRBD1
CASSLPDRVGGYTF,TGTGCCAGCAGCTTGCCCGACAGGGTAGGAGGCTACACCTTC,TRBJ1-2,NA,TRBV5-6,TRBD1
CASSPMEGETQYF,TGTGCCAGCTCACCAATGGAGGGGGAGACCCAGTACTTC,TRBJ2-5,NA,TRBV18,NA
CASSLGTASVQGSAFF,TGCGCCAGCAGCTTGGGAACGGCTTCGGTACAGGGATCAGCTTTCTTT,TRBJ1-1,NA,TRBV5-1,NA
CSARKDYNYEQYF,TGCAGTGCTAGAAAGGACTATAACTACGAGCAGTACTTC,TRBJ2-7,many,TRBV20-1,NA
CASSLRGSGRSSYNEQFF,TGCGCCAGCAGCTTGCGAGGTAGCGGGAGGAGCTCCTACAATGAGCAGTTCTTC,TRBJ2-1,few,TRBV5-1,TRBD2